One TCR beta chain is described in this entry. Per the authors' pipeline: Estimation of nucleated cell counts was performed using reference gene primer amplification. Sequencing was performed with immunoSEQ multiplex PCR; in TCRdb, only in-frame clones are kept and a portion is missing. From that table come the V and J calls and clone size; the DNA was used to work out D and trimming. The data hold about 330,000 clones, with around 90% observed a single time. Participant reports of clinical history set cohort assignment. Recovered status in Cohort 3 required two negative PCRs, clearance, or symptom resolution. This entry belongs to a study of blood T cell repertoires in COVID-19. Across the whole study: Samples of COVID-19 (acute and convalescent) were obtained from the United States, Italy and Spain.

The V and J ends lost 9 bases and 2 bases, in that order; junction bases with no gene match: 2. The CDR3 length is 13 residues. From germline, CDR1 is LNHDA and CDR2 SQIVND (reference sequence). Sequences were obtained from PBMCs or T cells enriched from blood (not recorded which). This TCR was recovered from a woman aged 25 to 39 who had recovered from COVID-19. V is TRBV19 and J is TRBJ1-1; TRBD1 matches at 11 bases. The CDR3: CASGTGGNTEAFF. CDR3 in DNA: TGTGCCAGCGGGACAGGGGGAAACACTGAAGCTTTCTTT.